One T cell receptor (beta chain) is described in this entry. This sample was included in a study of T-cell reconstitution after alpha-beta-depleted transplantation in children. The V gene's germline CDR1 is DFQATT and CDR2 SNEGSKA (reference sequence). The trim removed 6 bases at V and 3 bases at J, leaving 13 bases unmatched. There are 16 residues in the CDR3. Unique molecular identifiers were incorporated into the prepared TCRbeta library. TCRdb passed the PCR reads through MiXCR, listing each CDR3 protein once. The repertoire consists of some 240,000 distinct CDR3 sequences, with around 13% occurring once and the leading ten covering 2% to 3%.

The chain carries TRBV20-1 and TRBJ2-7; 11 bases align to TRBD2. The sample in question was PBMCs from the stem cell graft donor, obtained from the stem cell graft. The TCR originated in a human donor who donated a stem cell graft to a child with acute lymphoblastic leukemia. The CDR3 nucleotides are TGCAGTGCGAATCACGTTAGCGGGAGGGTAAGCTACGAGCAGTACTTC. Amino acids: CSANHVSGRVSYEQYF.